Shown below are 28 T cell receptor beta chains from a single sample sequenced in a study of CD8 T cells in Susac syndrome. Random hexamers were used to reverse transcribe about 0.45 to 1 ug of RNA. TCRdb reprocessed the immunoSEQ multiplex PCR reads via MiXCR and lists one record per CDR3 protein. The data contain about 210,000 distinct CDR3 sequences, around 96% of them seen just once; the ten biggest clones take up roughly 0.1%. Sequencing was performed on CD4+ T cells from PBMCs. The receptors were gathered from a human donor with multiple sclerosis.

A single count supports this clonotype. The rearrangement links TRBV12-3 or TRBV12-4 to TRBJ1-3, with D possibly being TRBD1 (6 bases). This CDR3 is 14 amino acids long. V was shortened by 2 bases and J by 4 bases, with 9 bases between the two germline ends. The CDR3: CASSLQGNGNTIYF. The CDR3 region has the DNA TGTGCCAGCAGTTTACAGGGGAACGGAAACACCATATATTTT.

CDR3 bases: TGTGCCTGTCCCCGGACTAGCGGAGGGGAGACCCAGTACTTC. Its protein is CACPRTSGGETQYF. The chain combines TRBV30 with TRBJ2-5; TRBD2 aligns across 10 bases. Trimming removed 6 bases from V and 5 bases from J; junction bases left unmatched: 9. Germline CDR1 reads GTSNPN; CDR2 reads SVGIG (reference sequence). CDR3 length equals 14 residues.

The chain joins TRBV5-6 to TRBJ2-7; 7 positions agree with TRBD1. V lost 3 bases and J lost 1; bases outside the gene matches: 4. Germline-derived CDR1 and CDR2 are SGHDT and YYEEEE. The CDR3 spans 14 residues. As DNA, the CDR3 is TGTGCCAGCAGCTACACAGGGGCTTCCTACGAGCAGTACTTC. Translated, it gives CASSYTGASYEQYF.

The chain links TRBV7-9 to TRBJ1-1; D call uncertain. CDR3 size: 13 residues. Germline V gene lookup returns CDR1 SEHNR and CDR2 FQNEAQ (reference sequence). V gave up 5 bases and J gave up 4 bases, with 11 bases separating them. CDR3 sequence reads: CASSPGRITEAFF. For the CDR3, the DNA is TGTGCCAGCAGCCCCGGACGGATCACTGAAGCTTTCTTT.

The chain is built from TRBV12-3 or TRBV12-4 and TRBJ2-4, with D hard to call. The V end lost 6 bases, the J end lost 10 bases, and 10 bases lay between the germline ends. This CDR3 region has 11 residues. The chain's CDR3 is CASSSPGIQYF. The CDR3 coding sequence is TGTGCCAGCAGCTCCCCTGGGATTCAGTACTTC.

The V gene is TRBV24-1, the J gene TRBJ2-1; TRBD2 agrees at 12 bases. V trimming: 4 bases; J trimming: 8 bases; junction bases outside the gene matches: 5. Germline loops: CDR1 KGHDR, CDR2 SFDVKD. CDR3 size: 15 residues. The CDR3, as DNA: TGTGCCACCAGTGACGCGACTAGCGGGGGTTATGAGCAGTTCTTC. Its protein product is CATSDATSGGYEQFF.

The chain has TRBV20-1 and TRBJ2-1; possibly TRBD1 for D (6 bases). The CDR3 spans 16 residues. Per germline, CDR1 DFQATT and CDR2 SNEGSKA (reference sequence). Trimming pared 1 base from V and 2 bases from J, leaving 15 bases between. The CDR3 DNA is TGCAGTGCTAGAGTGTTTCAGGGGTTTGCCTACAATGAGCAGTTCTTC. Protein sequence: CSARVFQGFAYNEQFF.

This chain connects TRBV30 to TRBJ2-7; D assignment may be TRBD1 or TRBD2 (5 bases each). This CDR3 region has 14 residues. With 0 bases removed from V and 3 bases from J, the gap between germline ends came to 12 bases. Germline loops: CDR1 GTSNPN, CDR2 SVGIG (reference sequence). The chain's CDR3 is CAWSVDRGLYEQYF. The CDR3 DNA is TGTGCCTGGAGTGTCGACCGGGGCCTCTACGAGCAGTACTTC.

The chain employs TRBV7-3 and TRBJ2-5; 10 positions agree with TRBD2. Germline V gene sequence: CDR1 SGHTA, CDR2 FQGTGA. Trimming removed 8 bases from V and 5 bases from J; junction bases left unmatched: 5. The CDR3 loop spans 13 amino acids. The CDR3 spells CASSSGSGETQYF. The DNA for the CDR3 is TGTGCCAGCTCTAGCGGGAGTGGTGAGACCCAGTACTTC.

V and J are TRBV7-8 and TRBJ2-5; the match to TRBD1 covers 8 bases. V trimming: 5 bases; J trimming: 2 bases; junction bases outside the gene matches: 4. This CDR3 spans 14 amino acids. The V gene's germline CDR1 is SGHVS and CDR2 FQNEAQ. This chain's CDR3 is CASSPGQAQETQYF. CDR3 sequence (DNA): TGTGCCAGCAGCCCGGGACAGGCACAAGAGACCCAGTACTTC.

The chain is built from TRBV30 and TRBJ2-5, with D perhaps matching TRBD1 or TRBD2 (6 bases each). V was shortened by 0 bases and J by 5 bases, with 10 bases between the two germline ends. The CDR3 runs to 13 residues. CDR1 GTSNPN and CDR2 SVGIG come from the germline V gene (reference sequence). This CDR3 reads CAWSVGGMETQYF. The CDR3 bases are TGTGCCTGGAGTGTAGGGGGGATGGAGACCCAGTACTTC.

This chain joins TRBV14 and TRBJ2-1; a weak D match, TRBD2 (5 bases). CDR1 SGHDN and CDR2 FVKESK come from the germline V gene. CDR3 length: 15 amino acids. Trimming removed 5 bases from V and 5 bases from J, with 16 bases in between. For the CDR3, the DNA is TGTGCCAGCAGCTTGAGGGCGACTACGAACAATGAGCAGTTCTTC. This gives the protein CASSLRATTNNEQFF.

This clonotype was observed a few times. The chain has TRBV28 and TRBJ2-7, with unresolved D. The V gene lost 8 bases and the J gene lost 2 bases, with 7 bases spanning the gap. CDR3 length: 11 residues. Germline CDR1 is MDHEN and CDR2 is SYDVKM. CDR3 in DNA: TGTGCCAGCTCAGGAACCTACGAGCAGTACTTC. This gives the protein CASSGTYEQYF.

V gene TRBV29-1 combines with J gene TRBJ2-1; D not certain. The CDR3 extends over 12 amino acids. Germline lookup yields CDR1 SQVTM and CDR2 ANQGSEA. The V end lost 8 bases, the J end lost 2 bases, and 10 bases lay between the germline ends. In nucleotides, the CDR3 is TGCAGCATGGCAGGTACCTACAATGAGCAGTTCTTC. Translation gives CSMAGTYNEQFF.

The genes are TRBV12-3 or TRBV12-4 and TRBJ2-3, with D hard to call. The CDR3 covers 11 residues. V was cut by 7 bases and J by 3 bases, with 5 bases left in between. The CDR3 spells CASTLTDTQYF. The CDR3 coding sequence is TGTGCCAGCACCCTGACAGATACGCAGTATTTT.

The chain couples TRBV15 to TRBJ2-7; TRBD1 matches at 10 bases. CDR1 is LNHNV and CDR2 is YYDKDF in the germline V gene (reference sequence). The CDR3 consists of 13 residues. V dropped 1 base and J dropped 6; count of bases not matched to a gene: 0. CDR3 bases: TGTGCCACCAGCAGAGGGACAGGGGGCGAGCAGTACTTC. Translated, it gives CATSRGTGGEQYF.

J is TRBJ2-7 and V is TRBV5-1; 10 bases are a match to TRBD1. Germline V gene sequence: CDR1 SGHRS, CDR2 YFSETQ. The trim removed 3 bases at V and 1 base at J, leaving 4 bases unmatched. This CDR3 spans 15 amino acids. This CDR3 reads CASSWGQGLSYEQYF. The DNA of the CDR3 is TGCGCCAGCAGCTGGGGACAGGGGTTGTCCTACGAGCAGTACTTC. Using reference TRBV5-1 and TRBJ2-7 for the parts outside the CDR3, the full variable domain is KAGVTQTPRYLIKTRGQQVTLSCSPISGHRSVSWYQQTPGQGLQFLFEYFSETQRNKGNFPGRFSGRQFSNSRSEMNVSTLELGDSALYLCASSWGQGLSYEQYFGPGTRLTVT.

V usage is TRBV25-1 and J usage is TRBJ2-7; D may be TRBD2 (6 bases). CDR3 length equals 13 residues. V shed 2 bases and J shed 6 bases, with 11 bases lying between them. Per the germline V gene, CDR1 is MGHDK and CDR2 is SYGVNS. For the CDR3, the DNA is TGTGCCAGCAGTGAAGTGCGGGGATCCGAGCAGTACTTC. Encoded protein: CASSEVRGSEQYF.

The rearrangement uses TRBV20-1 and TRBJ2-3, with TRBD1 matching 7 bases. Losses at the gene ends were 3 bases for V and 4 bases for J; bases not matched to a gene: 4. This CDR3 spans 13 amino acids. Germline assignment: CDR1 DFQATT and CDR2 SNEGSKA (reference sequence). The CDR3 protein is CSARFQGADTQYF. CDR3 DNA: TGCAGTGCTAGGTTTCAGGGGGCAGATACGCAGTATTTT.

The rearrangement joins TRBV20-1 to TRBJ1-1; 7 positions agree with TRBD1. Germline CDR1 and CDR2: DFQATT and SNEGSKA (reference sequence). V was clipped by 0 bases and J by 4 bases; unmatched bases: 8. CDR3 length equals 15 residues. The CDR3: CSARDPQGVGTEAFF. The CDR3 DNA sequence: TGCAGTGCTAGAGATCCTCAGGGGGTGGGCACTGAAGCTTTCTTT.

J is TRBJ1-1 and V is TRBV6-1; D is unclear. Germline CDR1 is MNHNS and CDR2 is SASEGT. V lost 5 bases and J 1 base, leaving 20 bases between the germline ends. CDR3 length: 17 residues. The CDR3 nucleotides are TGTGCCAGCAGTCCGACACGCGTCCTCCTCTCGAACACTGAAGCTTTCTTT. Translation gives CASSPTRVLLSNTEAFF.

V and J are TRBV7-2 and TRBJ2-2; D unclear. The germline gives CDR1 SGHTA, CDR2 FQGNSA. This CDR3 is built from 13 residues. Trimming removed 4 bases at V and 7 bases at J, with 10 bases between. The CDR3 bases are TGTGCCAGCAGCTACCTCCCGGGCGGGGAGCTGTTTTTT. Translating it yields CASSYLPGGELFF.

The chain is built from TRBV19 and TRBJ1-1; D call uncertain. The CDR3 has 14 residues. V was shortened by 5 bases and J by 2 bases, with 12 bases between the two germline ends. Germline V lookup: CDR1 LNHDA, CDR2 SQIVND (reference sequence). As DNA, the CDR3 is TGTGCCAGTAGTGGACTCGGGGTAAACACTGAAGCTTTCTTT. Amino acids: CASSGLGVNTEAFF.

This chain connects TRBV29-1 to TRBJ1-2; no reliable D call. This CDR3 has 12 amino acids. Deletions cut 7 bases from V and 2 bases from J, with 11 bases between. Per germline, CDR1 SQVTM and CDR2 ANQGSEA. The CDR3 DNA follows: TGCAGCGCGTCCTTCATAAACTATGGCTACACCTTC. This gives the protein CSASFINYGYTF.

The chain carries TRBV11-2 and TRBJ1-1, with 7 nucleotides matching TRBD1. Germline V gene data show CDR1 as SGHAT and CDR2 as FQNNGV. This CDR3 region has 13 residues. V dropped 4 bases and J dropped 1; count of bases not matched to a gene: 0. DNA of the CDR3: TGTGCCAGCAGCTGGGACAGGAACACTGAAGCTTTCTTT. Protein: CASSWDRNTEAFF.

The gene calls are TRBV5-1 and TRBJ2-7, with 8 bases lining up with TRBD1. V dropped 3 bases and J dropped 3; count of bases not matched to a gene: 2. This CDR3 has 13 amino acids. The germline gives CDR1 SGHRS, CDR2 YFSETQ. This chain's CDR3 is CASSSGQGYEQYF. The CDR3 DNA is TGCGCCAGCAGCTCTGGACAGGGCTACGAGCAGTACTTC.

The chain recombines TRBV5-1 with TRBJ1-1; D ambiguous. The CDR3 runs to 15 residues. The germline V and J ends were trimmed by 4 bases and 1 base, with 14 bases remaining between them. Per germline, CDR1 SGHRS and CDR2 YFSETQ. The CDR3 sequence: CASSAELRGNTEAFF. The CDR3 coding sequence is TGCGCCAGCAGCGCTGAGCTCCGGGGGAACACTGAAGCTTTCTTT.

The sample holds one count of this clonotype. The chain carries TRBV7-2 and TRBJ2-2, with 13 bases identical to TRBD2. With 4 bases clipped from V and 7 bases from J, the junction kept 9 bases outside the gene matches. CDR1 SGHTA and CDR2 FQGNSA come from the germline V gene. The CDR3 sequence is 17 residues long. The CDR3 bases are TGTGCCAGCAGCTCCTTAAGACTAGCGGGGGGCATCGGGGAGCTGTTTTTT. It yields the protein CASSSLRLAGGIGELFF.